Presented here are 17 T cell receptor beta chains from one specimen sequenced in a study of PD-1 blockade in classical Hodgkin lymphoma. Every patient was affected by relapse after autologous stem cell transplantation, while exposure to brentuximab vedotin was not uniform. Using immunoSEQ multiplex PCR, the repertoire was profiled, and TCRdb retains in-frame clones only, with some absent. The sample has tens of thousands of clones, over 75% seen once. The sequences come from peripheral blood mononuclear cells (PBMCs), collected at baseline. Receptors were obtained from a human donor with classical Hodgkin lymphoma.

V is TRBV7-2 and J is TRBJ2-6; 10 bases map to TRBD1. This CDR3 is 19 amino acids long. The V segment lost 2 bases and the J segment 0 bases; nucleotides outside the gene matches: 7. Germline V lookup: CDR1 SGHTA, CDR2 FQGNSA. The CDR3 region has the DNA TGTGCCAGCAGCTTATTCTGGGACAGGGGCGGCTCTGGGGCCAACGTCCTGACTTTC. This gives the protein CASSLFWDRGGSGANVLTF.

The chain employs TRBV6-5 and TRBJ1-5, with D maybe TRBD1 (5 bases). V gave up 5 bases and J gave up 12 bases, with 20 bases separating them. Germline CDR1 and CDR2: MNHEY and SVGAGI. The CDR3 contains 14 residues. In DNA, the CDR3 is TGTGCCAGCAGTATCGCCTTGGGGGGTTGTTGCCAGCATTTT. This encodes CASSIALGGCCQHF.

The chain joins TRBV27 to TRBJ1-1, with D tentatively TRBD1 (6 bases). Trimming left V 3 bases short and J 3 bases short, with 14 bases between. In germline, CDR1 is MNHEY, CDR2 SMNVEV (reference sequence). This CDR3 contains 15 residues. In nucleotides, the CDR3 is TGTGCCAGCAGTTTGGTGGGCAGGGGAGACACTGAAGCTTTCTTT. This codes for CASSLVGRGDTEAFF.

The CDR3 bases are TGTGCCAGCAGTTTGAGCGGGCCCTATAATTCACCCCTCCACTTT. Translation gives CASSLSGPYNSPLHF. J is TRBJ1-6 and V is TRBV27; D is uncertain. Trimming pared 3 bases from V and 2 bases from J, leaving 8 bases between. This CDR3 has 15 amino acids. Germline CDR1 reads MNHEY; CDR2 reads SMNVEV (reference sequence).

In this sample, this clone turned up a few times. The chain couples TRBV10-3 to TRBJ2-4, with TRBD1 matching 9 bases. Germline V lookup: CDR1 ENHRY, CDR2 SYGVKD. The J segment lost 13 bases and the V segment lost 2 bases, leaving 6 bases of the junction unmatched. This CDR3 is 13 amino acids long. This CDR3 reads CAISEAGTGLQYF. CDR3 bases: TGTGCCATCAGTGAGGCCGGGACAGGGTTACAGTACTTC.

This clone showed up just once. The chain is built from TRBV10-3 and TRBJ1-5, with 10 bases identical to TRBD1. This CDR3 is built from 13 residues. Germline loops: CDR1 ENHRY, CDR2 SYGVKD. V lost 4 bases and J lost 9; bases outside the gene matches: 3. The CDR3 bases are TGTGCCATCAGTGGGGACAGGGGAGCGCCCCAGCATTTT. Translated: CAISGDRGAPQHF.

Details on this clone: One end of the junction varies from germline; a read error may be responsible. The V gene is TRBV6-5, the J gene TRBJ2-7; a weak D match, TRBD2 (6 bases). The CDR3 is 13 residues long. The germline V gene encodes CDR1 MNHEY and CDR2 SVGAGI. CDR3 DNA sequence: TGTGCCGGCAGTTACTCGGGGGACCGCGAGCAGTACTTC. This sequence encodes CAGSYSGDREQYF.

A single count supports this clone. The chain recombines TRBV19 with TRBJ1-1; TRBD1 might be the D (6 bases). The CDR3 contains 13 residues. The V end lost 5 bases, the J end lost 6 bases, and 13 bases lay between the germline ends. Germline V gene lookup returns CDR1 LNHDA and CDR2 SQIVND (reference sequence). The CDR3 loop is CASSYQGLAEAFF. The CDR3 DNA sequence: TGTGCCAGTAGTTACCAGGGGTTAGCTGAAGCTTTCTTT.

The chain is built from TRBV28 and TRBJ2-5; D gene ambiguous. Germline lookup yields CDR1 MDHEN and CDR2 SYDVKM. The CDR3 is 18 amino acids. Trimming removed 4 bases from V and 2 bases from J, with 23 bases in between. CDR3 in DNA: TGTGCCAGCAGTTCAGTTTCCGACACCCGAGGACCGCAAGAGACCCAGTACTTC. The encoded protein is CASSSVSDTRGPQETQYF. Combining the CDR3 with reference TRBV28 and TRBJ2-5 gives the whole variable domain DVKVTQSSRYLVKRTGEKVFLECVQDMDHENMFWYRQDPGLGLRLIYFSYDVKMKEKGDIPEGYSVSREKKERFSLILESASTNQTSMYLCASSSVSDTRGPQETQYFGPGTRLLVL.

The CDR3 DNA reads as TGCGCCAGCAGCCAACGGACTATCGGGACCCAGTACTTC. Its translation: CASSQRTIGTQYF. This chain connects TRBV4-1 to TRBJ2-5; TRBD2 is a possible D gene (6 bases). CDR3 length: 13 amino acids. Germline V gene sequence: CDR1 MGHRA, CDR2 YSYEKL. Trimming shortened V by 2 bases and J by 7 bases, and 11 bases separated the two germline ends.

This clone was seen only once. The gene calls are TRBV6-5 and TRBJ1-3; no clear D gene. CDR3 length: 15 amino acids. Trimming shortened V by 6 bases and J by 0 bases, and 12 bases separated the two germline ends. The germline V gene has CDR1 MNHEY and CDR2 SVGAGI. In nucleotides, the CDR3 is TGTGCCAGCAGCGATGGACTGAGCTCTGGAAACACCATATATTTT. It codes for CASSDGLSSGNTIYF.

The V call is TRBV2, the J call TRBJ2-3; TRBD1 agrees at 7 bases. Germline V CDR1 and CDR2: SNHLY, FYNNEI. V was clipped by 9 bases and J by 2 bases; unmatched bases: 5. This CDR3 has 13 amino acids. The CDR3 here is CASGTEYTDTQYF. For the CDR3, the DNA is TGTGCCAGTGGGACAGAATACACAGATACGCAGTATTTT.

The rearrangement joins TRBV28 to TRBJ2-7; 9 positions match TRBD1. CDR1 is MDHEN, CDR2 SYDVKM, per germline. V trimming: 5 bases; J trimming: 4 bases; junction bases outside the gene matches: 6. CDR3 length equals 14 residues. The CDR3 reads CASSRGQGGYEQYF. DNA for the CDR3: TGTGCCAGCAGTAGGGGACAGGGTGGGTACGAGCAGTACTTC.

The chain carries TRBV2 and TRBJ2-5; D uncertain. V shed 10 bases and J shed 5 bases, with 8 bases lying between them. The V gene's germline CDR1 is SNHLY and CDR2 FYNNEI. The CDR3 spans 10 residues. CDR3 protein: CATVGETQYF. For the CDR3, the DNA is TGTGCCACCGTCGGCGAGACCCAGTACTTC.

The chain joins TRBV19 to TRBJ1-4; D might be TRBD1 (5 bases). This CDR3 spans 14 amino acids. Trimming pared 6 bases from V and 4 bases from J, leaving 12 bases between. Germline lookup yields CDR1 LNHDA and CDR2 SQIVND (reference sequence). CDR3 in DNA: TGTGCCAGTAGGAGGGGTCAGGGTAATGAAAAACTGTTTTTT. Its protein product is CASRRGQGNEKLFF.

The chain combines TRBV11-2 with TRBJ2-7; 9 nucleotides line up with TRBD2. CDR3 size: 18 residues. V was clipped by 5 bases and J by 7 bases; unmatched bases: 21. Germline CDR1 reads SGHAT; CDR2 reads FQNNGV. As DNA, the CDR3 is TGTGCCAGCAGCCCAGGGAGTCTGGTGGGGACTAGCAAAACTGAGCAGTACTTC. Protein: CASSPGSLVGTSKTEQYF. The variable domain in full, with the rest retrieved from reference TRBV11-2 and TRBJ2-7, is EAGVAQSPRYKIIEKRQSVAFWCNPISGHATLYWYQQILGQGPKLLIQFQNNGVVDDSQLPKDRFSAERLKGVDSTLKIQPAKLEDSAVYLCASSPGSLVGTSKTEQYFGPGTRLTVT.

This clone was seen a few times. The chain uses TRBV1 and TRBJ1-5. TRBV1 is a recognized pseudogene. The CDR3 runs to 17 residues. The CDR3 bases are TGCACCAGCAGCCAAGAGCTACCTCAGTCTATTGATCAGCCCCAGCATTTT. This encodes CTSSQELPQSIDQPQHF.